This T cell receptor (beta chain) was retrieved from a study of PD-L1 blockade in urothelial cancer. Background on the study: Before enrollment, 0 to 3 chemotherapy regimens had been given to patients. Treatment start was followed by blood analysis at 3 weeks (second dose) and again at 6 weeks.

Of note for this clone: As yet, its antigen is unknown.

Regarding time point: peripheral blood 6 weeks after treatment start. Repertoires were generated with immunoSEQ multiplex PCR, while TCRdb's copy carries only in-frame clones and drops some. Here the sample spans some 40,000 clones, less than 95% being singletons. The CDR3 is 15 residues long. Losses at the gene ends were 0 bases for V and 4 bases for J; bases not matched to a gene: 0. Looked up from germline, CDR1 is SGHRS and CDR2 is YFSETQ. The study, taken as a whole, reports: Better survival was forecast by a pretreatment blood TCR clonality below the median.

The sequenced sample was PBMCs, obtained around atezolizumab (anti-PD-L1) treatment. This clonotype originated in a man aged 70 or older with urothelial cancer. The chain employs TRBV5-1 and TRBJ2-1; 11 positions agree with TRBD2. CDR3 loop: CASSLVAGGYNEQFF. For the CDR3, the DNA is TGCGCCAGCAGCTTGGTAGCGGGAGGGTACAATGAGCAGTTCTTC.